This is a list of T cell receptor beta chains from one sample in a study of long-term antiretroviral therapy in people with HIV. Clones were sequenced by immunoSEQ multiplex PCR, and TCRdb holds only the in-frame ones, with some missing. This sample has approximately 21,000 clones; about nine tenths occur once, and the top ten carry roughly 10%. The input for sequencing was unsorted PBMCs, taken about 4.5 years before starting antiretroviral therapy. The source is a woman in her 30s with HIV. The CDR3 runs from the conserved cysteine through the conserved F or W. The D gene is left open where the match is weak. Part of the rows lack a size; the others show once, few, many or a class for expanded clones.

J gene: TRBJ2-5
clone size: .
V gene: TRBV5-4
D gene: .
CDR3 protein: CASSLGGDRGIKTQYF
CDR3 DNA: TGTGCCAGCAGCTTGGGGGGGGACAGAGGGATAAAGACCCAGTACTTC

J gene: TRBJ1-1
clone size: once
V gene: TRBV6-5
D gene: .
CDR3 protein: CASSTGGNTEAFF
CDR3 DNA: TGTGCCAGCAGCACCGGGGGGAACACTGAAGCTTTCTTT

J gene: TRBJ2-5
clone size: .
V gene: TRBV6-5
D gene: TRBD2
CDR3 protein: CASSSPGGETQYF
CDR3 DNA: TGTGCCAGCAGTAGCCCGGGAGGGGAGACCCAGTACTTC

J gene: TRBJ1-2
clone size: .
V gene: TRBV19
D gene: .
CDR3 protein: CASSWGRRGSYDGYTF
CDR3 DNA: TGTGCCAGTAGTTGGGGAAGAAGGGGCTCCTATGATGGCTACACCTTC

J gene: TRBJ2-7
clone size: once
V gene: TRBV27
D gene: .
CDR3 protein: CASSLSGSSSYEQYF
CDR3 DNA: TGTGCCAGCAGTTTATCTGGCTCCAGCTCCTACGAGCAGTACTTC

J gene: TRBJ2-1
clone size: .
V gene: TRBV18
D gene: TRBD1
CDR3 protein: CASSPPFGTGAYNEQFF
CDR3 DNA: TGTGCCAGCTCACCACCGTTCGGGACAGGGGCCTACAATGAGCAGTTCTTC

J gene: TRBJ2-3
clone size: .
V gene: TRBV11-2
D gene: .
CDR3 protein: CASSFPFRGRGTDTQYF
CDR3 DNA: TGTGCCAGCAGCTTCCCTTTCCGGGGAAGGGGCACAGATACGCAGTATTTT

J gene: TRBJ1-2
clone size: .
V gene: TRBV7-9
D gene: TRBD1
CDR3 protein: CASSLAGGEGYGYTF
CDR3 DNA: TGTGCCAGCAGCTTGGCAGGGGGCGAAGGCTATGGCTACACCTTC

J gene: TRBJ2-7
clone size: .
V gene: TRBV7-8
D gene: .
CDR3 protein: CASSLAGIYEQYF
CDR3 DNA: TGTGCCAGCAGCTTAGCAGGGATCTACGAGCAGTACTTC

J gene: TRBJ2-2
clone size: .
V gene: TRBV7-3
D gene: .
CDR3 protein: CASSLQDTGELFF
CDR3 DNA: TGTGCCAGCAGCTTACAGGACACCGGGGAGCTGTTTTTT

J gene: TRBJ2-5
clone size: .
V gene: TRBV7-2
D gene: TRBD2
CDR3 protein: CASSDGGAGETQYF
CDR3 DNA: TGTGCCAGCAGCGACGGGGGGGCCGGAGAGACCCAGTACTTC

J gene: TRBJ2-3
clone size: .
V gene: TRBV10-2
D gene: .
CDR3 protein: CASSSGTTWNTQYF
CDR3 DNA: TGCGCCAGCAGTAGCGGGACAACTTGGAATACGCAGTATTTT

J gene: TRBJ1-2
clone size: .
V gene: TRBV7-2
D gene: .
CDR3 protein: CASSLLSENYGYTF
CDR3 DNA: TGTGCCAGCAGCTTATTGTCAGAGAACTATGGCTACACCTTC

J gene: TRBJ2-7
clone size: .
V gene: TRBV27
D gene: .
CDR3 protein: CASSSVGLHEQYF
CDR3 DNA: TGTGCCAGCAGTTCCGTGGGGTTGCACGAGCAGTACTTC

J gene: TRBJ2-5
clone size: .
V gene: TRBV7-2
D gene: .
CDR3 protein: CASSQRYSPETQYF
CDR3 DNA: TGTGCCAGCAGCCAAAGGTATTCCCCGGAGACCCAGTACTTC

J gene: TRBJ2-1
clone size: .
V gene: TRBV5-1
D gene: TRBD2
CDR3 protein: CASSFGTSGGIRNYNEQFF
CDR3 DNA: TGCGCCAGCAGCTTCGGGACTAGCGGGGGGATTCGAAATTACAATGAGCAGTTCTTC

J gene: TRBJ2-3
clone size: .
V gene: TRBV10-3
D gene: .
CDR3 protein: CAISDRRGTTDTQYF
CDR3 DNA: TGTGCCATCAGTGATAGACGGGGGACCACAGATACGCAGTATTTT

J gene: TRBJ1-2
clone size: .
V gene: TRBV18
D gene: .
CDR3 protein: CASSPSTGDYGYTF
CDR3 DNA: TGTGCCAGCTCACCATCAACGGGAGACTATGGCTACACCTTC

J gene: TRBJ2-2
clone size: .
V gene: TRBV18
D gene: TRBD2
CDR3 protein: CASSPGGTNTGELFF
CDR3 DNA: TGTGCCAGCTCCCCGGGGGGGACGAACACCGGGGAGCTGTTTTTT

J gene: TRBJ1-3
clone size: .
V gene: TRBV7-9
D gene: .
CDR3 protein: CASSLGAGGSGNTIYF
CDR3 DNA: TGTGCCAGCAGCTTAGGGGCGGGAGGATCTGGAAACACCATATATTTT

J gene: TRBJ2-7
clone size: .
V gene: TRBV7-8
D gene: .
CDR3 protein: CASSLLKDRSSYEQYF
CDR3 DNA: TGTGCCAGCAGCTTACTTAAAGACAGGAGCTCCTACGAGCAGTACTTC

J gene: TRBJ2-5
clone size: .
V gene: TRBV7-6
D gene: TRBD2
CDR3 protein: CASSPDISGGAPETQYF
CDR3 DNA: TGTGCCAGCAGCCCAGATATTAGCGGGGGGGCCCCGGAGACCCAGTACTTC

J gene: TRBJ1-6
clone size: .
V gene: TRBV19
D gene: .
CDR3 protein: CASSRDIRGGSPLHF
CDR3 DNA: TGTGCCAGTAGTCGGGACATCAGGGGTGGCTCACCCCTCCACTTT

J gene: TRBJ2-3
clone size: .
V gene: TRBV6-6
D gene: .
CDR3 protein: CASSSGPDTQYF
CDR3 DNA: TGTGCCAGCAGTTCAGGGCCAGATACGCAGTATTTT

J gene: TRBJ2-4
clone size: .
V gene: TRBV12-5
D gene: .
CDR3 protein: CASAPRGTGLAKNIQYF
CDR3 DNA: TGTGCTAGTGCACCGAGGGGGACGGGTCTAGCCAAAAACATTCAGTACTTC

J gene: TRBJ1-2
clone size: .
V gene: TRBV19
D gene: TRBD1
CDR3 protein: CASKGQSMGYTF
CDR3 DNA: TGTGCCAGTAAGGGACAGTCTATGGGCTACACCTTC

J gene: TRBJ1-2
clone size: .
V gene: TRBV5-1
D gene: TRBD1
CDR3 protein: CASSLGQGLSGYTF
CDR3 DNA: TGCGCCAGCAGCTTGGGACAGGGATTGAGTGGCTACACCTTC

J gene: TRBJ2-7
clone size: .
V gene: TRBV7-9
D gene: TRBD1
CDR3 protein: CASSLGTGGLSYEQYF
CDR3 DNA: TGTGCCAGCAGCTTAGGGACAGGGGGGCTCTCCTACGAGCAGTACTTC

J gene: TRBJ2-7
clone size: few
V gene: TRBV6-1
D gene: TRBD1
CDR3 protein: CASRPGVQGAYEQYF
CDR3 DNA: TGTGCCAGCAGGCCCGGGGTACAGGGGGCCTACGAGCAGTACTTC

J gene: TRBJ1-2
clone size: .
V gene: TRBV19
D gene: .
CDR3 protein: CASSIPPENYGYTF
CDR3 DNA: TGTGCCAGTAGTATTCCCCCGGAGAACTATGGCTACACCTTC

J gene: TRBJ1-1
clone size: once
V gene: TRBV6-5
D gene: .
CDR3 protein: CASSYVDVRDTEAFF
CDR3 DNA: TGTGCCAGCAGTTACGTCGACGTTCGGGACACTGAAGCTTTCTTT

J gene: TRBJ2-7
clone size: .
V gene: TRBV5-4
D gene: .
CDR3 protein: CASTSSLGSYEQYF
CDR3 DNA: TGTGCCAGCACCTCTTCTCTGGGCTCCTACGAGCAGTACTTC

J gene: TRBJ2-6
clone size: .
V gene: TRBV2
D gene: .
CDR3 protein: CASLHGTTTSGANVLTF
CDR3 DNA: TGTGCCAGTCTGCACGGGACAACTACCTCTGGGGCCAACGTCCTGACTTTC

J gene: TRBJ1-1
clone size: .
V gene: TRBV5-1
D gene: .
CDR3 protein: CASSLDSPGVNTEAFF
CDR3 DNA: TGCGCCAGCAGCTTGGATAGCCCGGGGGTGAACACTGAAGCTTTCTTT

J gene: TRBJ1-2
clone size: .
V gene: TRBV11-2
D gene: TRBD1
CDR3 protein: CASSSSSQGAGGYGYTF
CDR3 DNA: TGTGCCAGCAGCTCGTCGAGTCAGGGGGCTGGAGGCTATGGCTACACCTTC

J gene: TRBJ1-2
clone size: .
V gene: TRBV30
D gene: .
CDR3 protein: CACLLRTGLSGGYTF
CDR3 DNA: TGTGCCTGCCTCCTTCGCACGGGGCTTTCTGGTGGCTACACCTTC

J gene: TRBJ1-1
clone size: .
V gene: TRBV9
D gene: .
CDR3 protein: CASSVDPGSLSGNTEAFF
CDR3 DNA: TGTGCCAGCAGCGTGGACCCGGGATCACTGTCCGGGAACACTGAAGCTTTCTTT

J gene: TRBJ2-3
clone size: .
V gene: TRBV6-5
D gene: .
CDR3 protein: CASSYRAGSTDTQYF
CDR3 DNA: TGTGCCAGCAGTTACCGGGCAGGATCCACAGATACGCAGTATTTT

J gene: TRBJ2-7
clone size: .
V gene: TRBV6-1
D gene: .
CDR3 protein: CASSELYEQYF
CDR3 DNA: TGTGCCAGCAGTGAACTGTACGAGCAGTACTTC

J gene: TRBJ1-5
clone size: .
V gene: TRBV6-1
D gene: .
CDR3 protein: CASSVYRGGNQPQHF
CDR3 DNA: TGTGCCAGCAGTGTATACCGGGGGGGCAATCAGCCCCAGCATTTT

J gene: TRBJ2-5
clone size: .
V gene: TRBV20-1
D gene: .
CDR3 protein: CSAPFRETQYF
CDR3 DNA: TGCAGTGCCCCGTTTAGGGAGACCCAGTACTTC